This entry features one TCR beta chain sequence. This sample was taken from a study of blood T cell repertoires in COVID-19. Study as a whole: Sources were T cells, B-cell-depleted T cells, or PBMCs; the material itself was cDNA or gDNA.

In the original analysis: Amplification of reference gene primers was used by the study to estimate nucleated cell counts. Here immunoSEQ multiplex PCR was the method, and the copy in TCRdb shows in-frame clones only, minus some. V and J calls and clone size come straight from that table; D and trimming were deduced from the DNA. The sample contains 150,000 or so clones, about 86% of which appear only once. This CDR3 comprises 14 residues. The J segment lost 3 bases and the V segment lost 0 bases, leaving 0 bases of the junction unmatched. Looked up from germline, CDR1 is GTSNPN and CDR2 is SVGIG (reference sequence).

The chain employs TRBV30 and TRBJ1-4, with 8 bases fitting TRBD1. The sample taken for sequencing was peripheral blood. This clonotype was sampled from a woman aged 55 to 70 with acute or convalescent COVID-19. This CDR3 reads CAWSVQGANEKLFF. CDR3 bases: TGTGCCTGGAGTGTACAGGGGGCTAATGAAAAACTGTTTTTT.